This TCR beta chain is from a study of HIV-infected patients and healthy controls. General study points: HIV+ repertoires were severely depleted of MAIT alpha-chain CDR3s, unlike healthy controls.

About 550 ng RNA was reverse transcribed with alpha and beta constant-region primers. Alpha and beta chain libraries were made separately by chain-specific third strand synthesis with multiplexing indices. Two random hexamers, added before amplification and joined, formed each molecule's 12-nucleotide barcode. A roughly 21-cycle PCR with P5s and P7 primers followed a short adapter-adding first PCR. TCRdb re-derived calls from the 5' RACE reads in MiXCR, one entry per CDR3 protein. This sample has roughly 14,000 distinct CDR3 sequences, with around 10% found just once. Trimming removed 5 bases at V and 7 bases at J, with 17 bases between. The CDR3 extends over 14 amino acids. Germline V CDR1 and CDR2: SEHNR, FQNEAQ (reference sequence). Antiretroviral therapy had run roughly three months, about 14 weeks, before follow-up blood collection. No cell fractionation was done, so the repertoire covers all unsorted peripheral blood T cells.

This clonotype showed up many times. Its antigen remains unidentified. The source was blood, collected during antiretroviral therapy. This chain joins TRBV7-9 and TRBJ1-2, with D tentatively TRBD1 (5 bases). The TCR sequence derives from an adult with HIV infection. The donor label of this sample is uncertain. CDR3 sequence reads: CASSTGTPSGGYTF. The CDR3 DNA reads as TGTGCCAGCAGCACCGGGACTCCCAGCGGTGGCTACACCTTC.